Listed below are T cell receptor beta chains from one sample, sequenced in a study of T cell responses to AZD1222 COVID-19 vaccine. Clones were sequenced by immunoSEQ multiplex PCR, and TCRdb holds only the in-frame ones, with some missing. The sample includes about 89,000 clones, 80% to 95% of them seen just once. This material consisted of peripheral blood, taken 28 days after the second AZD1222 dose. Source of these receptors: an adult who received the AZD1222 COVID-19 vaccine. Each CDR3 is given with its conserved first and last residue. The order of the fields is clone size, D gene, V gene, J gene, CDR3 DNA, CDR3 protein. D genes are given only for firm matches. Rows give clone size only sometimes, using once, few, many, or a class for an expanded clone.

NA	NA	TRBV11-2	TRBJ2-1	TGTGCCAGCAGCTCGGGGCTACGTCGGAGTACCCGCAATGAGCAGTTCTTC	CASSSGLRRSTRNEQFF
NA	NA	TRBV28	TRBJ2-6	TGTGCCAGCAGTTCCTACAGGGTCGGGGCCAACGTCCTGACTTTC	CASSSYRVGANVLTF
NA	NA	TRBV6-5	TRBJ2-1	TGTGCCAGCACAAGGACTCGACCCTACAATGAGCAGTTCTTC	CASTRTRPYNEQFF
NA	NA	TRBV27	TRBJ2-4	TGTGCTCAACGTATTAATCGGGCCAAAAACATTCAGTACTTC	CAQRINRAKNIQYF
NA	NA	TRBV27	TRBJ1-1	TGTGCCAGCAGTCCCCGCGGAGCGAACACTGAAGCTTTCTTT	CASSPRGANTEAFF
NA	NA	TRBV2	TRBJ1-5	TGTGCCAGCAGTCAACAGGGTCATAGCAATCAGCCCCAGCATTTT	CASSQQGHSNQPQHF
NA	NA	TRBV28	TRBJ2-2	TGTGCCAGCAGTTTCTCTACCGGGGAGCTGTTTTTT	CASSFSTGELFF
NA	TRBD1	TRBV9	TRBJ1-2	TGTGCCAGCAGCGGTAGACAGGGGGGCAACTATGGCTACACCTTC	CASSGRQGGNYGYTF
NA	NA	TRBV28	TRBJ1-4	TGTGCCAGCAGTTTCTCCAGGAGGGGGGTTGAAAAACTGTTTTTT	CASSFSRRGVEKLFF
NA	NA	TRBV24-1	TRBJ2-2	TGTGCCACCTCGCGAGGGTACGGGGAGCTGTTTTTT	CATSRGYGELFF
NA	NA	TRBV13	TRBJ2-1	TGTGCCAGCAGCTTTGTGGCGGACAACAATGAGCAGTTCTTC	CASSFVADNNEQFF
once	TRBD2	TRBV28	TRBJ2-1	TGTGCCAGCAGTCCGTCGGGGGGGGCGATCTACAATGAGCAGTTCTTC	CASSPSGGAIYNEQFF
NA	NA	TRBV2	TRBJ2-5	TGTGCCAGCAGTGAGCCTCTGAGGTGGGAGACCCAGTACTTC	CASSEPLRWETQYF
NA	NA	TRBV2	TRBJ1-1	TGTGCCAGCAGTGTTTATGCGGGTGAAGCTTTCTTT	CASSVYAGEAFF
once	TRBD1	TRBV6-6	TRBJ1-5	TGTGCCAGCACCTACATGGGACAGGGCAATCAGCCCCAGCATTTT	CASTYMGQGNQPQHF
NA	NA	TRBV28	TRBJ1-6	TGTGCCAGCAGAACCCCAGGGCAGGGGACACCCCTCCACTTT	CASRTPGQGTPLHF
NA	NA	TRBV7-6	TRBJ1-5	TGTGCCAGCAGCCACAATAGCAATCAGCCCCAGCATTTT	CASSHNSNQPQHF
NA	NA	TRBV25-1	TRBJ2-2	TGTGCCAGCATGGGGGGCACCGGGGAGCTGTTTTTT	CASMGGTGELFF
NA	TRBD1	TRBV2	TRBJ1-1	TGTGCCAGCATGGGGACAGTCATGAACACTGAAGCTTTCTTT	CASMGTVMNTEAFF
NA	NA	TRBV28	TRBJ1-5	TGTGCCAGCAGTCAACACAGTAGCAATCAGCCCCAGCATTTT	CASSQHSSNQPQHF
NA	TRBD1	TRBV3-1/TRBV3-2	TRBJ2-5	TGTGCCAGCAGCCAATGGGGACAGCTCCAAGAGACCCAGTACTTC	CASSQWGQLQETQYF
NA	TRBD1	TRBV6-6	TRBJ2-1	TGTGCCAGCAGCTCCACCGGGACAGGGAAAAATGAGCAGTTCTTC	CASSSTGTGKNEQFF
NA	NA	TRBV30	TRBJ2-5	TGTGCCTGGAGTGTACTTCTGCAAGAGACCCAGTACTTC	CAWSVLLQETQYF
once	NA	TRBV3-1/TRBV3-2	TRBJ1-2	TGTGCCAGCAGCCAAGATGGGACACCGTTCAACTATGGCTACACCTTC	CASSQDGTPFNYGYTF
NA	NA	TRBV11-3	TRBJ1-1	TGTGCCAGCAGCTTCACAAAGGGCACTGAAGCTTTCTTT	CASSFTKGTEAFF
NA	NA	TRBV15	TRBJ1-5	TGTGCCACCCGAGCATCGGGAATCAATCAGCCCCAGCATTTT	CATRASGINQPQHF
NA	NA	TRBV15	TRBJ2-1	TGTGCCACCAGCAGGCGGGGCTCCGGAACCTACAATGAGCAGTTCTTC	CATSRRGSGTYNEQFF
NA	NA	TRBV7-8	TRBJ2-1	TGTGCCAGCAGCTTATTTGAGTCCTACAATGAGCAGTTCTTC	CASSLFESYNEQFF
NA	NA	TRBV5-1	TRBJ1-5	TGCGCCAGCAGCCCTGGAGGCCCAGGGGGCAATCAGCCCCAGCATTTT	CASSPGGPGGNQPQHF
NA	NA	TRBV15	TRBJ2-1	TGTGCCACCAGCAGAGATTGGTCGTCGGGCAATGAGCAGTTCTTC	CATSRDWSSGNEQFF
NA	NA	TRBV12-3/TRBV12-4	TRBJ1-5	TGTGCCAGCAGCCCCGCCGGTAATCAGCCCCAGCATTTT	CASSPAGNQPQHF
NA	NA	TRBV7-6	TRBJ2-2	TGTGCCAGCAGCTTAGATTTAATGTTTTCCGGGGAGCTGTTTTTT	CASSLDLMFSGELFF
NA	TRBD1	TRBV25-1	TRBJ2-7	TGTGCCAGCAGGAGACAGGGGCGGGGGCAGTACTTC	CASRRQGRGQYF
NA	TRBD2	TRBV13	TRBJ2-1	TGTGCCAGCAGCCCCGGGACTAGGATTATCAATGAGCAGTTCTTC	CASSPGTRIINEQFF
NA	TRBD1	TRBV7-9	TRBJ1-5	TGTGCCAGCAGCGGGACAGTTGATCAGCCCCAGCATTTT	CASSGTVDQPQHF
NA	NA	TRBV10-3	TRBJ2-1	TGTGCCATCAGTGGGACACCGAATGGGCAGTTCTTC	CAISGTPNGQFF
NA	NA	TRBV5-1	TRBJ1-3	TGCGCCAGCAGCTTTGGTCCAGTGATTTCTGGAAACACCATATATTTT	CASSFGPVISGNTIYF
NA	NA	TRBV7-7	TRBJ1-4	TGTGCTAGCAGCTTAAGGGGGGCTAATGAAAAACTGTTTTTT	CASSLRGANEKLFF
NA	TRBD1	TRBV28	TRBJ2-7	TGTGCCACAACGACAGGGTTCGAGCAGTACTTC	CATTTGFEQYF
NA	NA	TRBV5-1	TRBJ2-3	TGCGCCAGCAGCTTTCTTGGCACAGATACGCAGTATTTT	CASSFLGTDTQYF
NA	NA	TRBV7-9	TRBJ2-5	TGTGCCAGCAGCGGGATTGGGCAAGAGACCCAGTACTTC	CASSGIGQETQYF
NA	TRBD2	TRBV25-1	TRBJ2-5	TGTGCCAGCAGTCTATGCGGGGGTGCACAAGAGACCCAGTACTTC	CASSLCGGAQETQYF
NA	NA	TRBV20-1	TRBJ1-6	TGCAGTGCTAGAGACCGTTCACCCCTCCACTTT	CSARDRSPLHF
once	TRBD2	TRBV7-3	TRBJ2-1	TGTGCCAGCCAAGGACTAGCGGGAAACAATGAGCAGTTCTTC	CASQGLAGNNEQFF
once	NA	TRBV4-2	TRBJ1-1	TGTGCCAGCAGCCTTCAGGAGAACACTGAAGCTTTCTTT	CASSLQENTEAFF
NA	NA	TRBV5-5	TRBJ1-6	TGTGCCAGCAGCTTCCCCGTTAATTCACCCCTCCACTTT	CASSFPVNSPLHF
NA	NA	TRBV18	TRBJ1-1	TGTGCCAGCTCACCAACTCTACCCGACACAGGGACTGAAGCTTTCTTT	CASSPTLPDTGTEAFF